This T cell receptor beta chain was documented in a study of T cells in Graves' hyperthyroidism and ophthalmopathy (dated by TCRdb to between 2018 and 2021). General notes on the study: Peripheral blood samples were taken at initial diagnosis, before any treatment was given. The study also compared thyroid tissue and blood T-cell repertoires from 5 to 7 Graves' hyperthyroidism patients. The paper describes TCR Vbeta CDR3 sequencing of 130 to 150 peripheral blood samples, made up of approximately 40 ophthalmopathy patients, 70 to 75 hyperthyroidism patients and 17 progressor patients. After blood sampling, hyperthyroidism patients were treated with methimazole at a starting dose of 30 mg daily, and ophthalmopathy patients were treated with high-dose intravenous methylprednisolone. For training and testing, the approximately 97 patients in the discovery cohort were randomly divided in a 7:3 ratio. An independent validation cohort of about 20 hyperthyroidism patients and approximately 16 patients who later progressed to ophthalmopathy tested prospective prediction of ophthalmopathy. A discovery cohort of roughly 100 patients, approximately 45 with Graves' ophthalmopathy and roughly 59 with stable Graves' hyperthyroidism, was used to find distinguishing TCR V-J signatures. The study at large found these results: Sample size was not statistically predetermined, and investigators were not blinded to group allocation. Ophthalmopathy was separated from stable hyperthyroidism by a 13 V-J signature model, with 85% to 90% sensitivity and just over 81% specificity obtained in cross-validation and 80%/75% obtained in testing. In validation, the model predicted progression to ophthalmopathy a median of approximately 6.6 months before onset, with roughly 70% sensitivity and about 72% specificity. Most expanded thyroid clonotypes (frequency above 0.001) were also detected in blood, a finding suggesting that blood repertoires may reflect thyroid immune responses.

This clonotype was found many times. Its antigen is currently not known. There are no base qualities to consult, and no much larger clone falls within one base. The junction carries 11 bases between V and J, which are trimmed by 2 bases and 7 bases respectively. The CDR3 covers 14 residues, taking in both the cysteine and the phenylalanine. The sequence is cut down to CDR3 DNA, 42 bases in frame from base 1. Sequences MNHEY (CDR1) and SVGEGT (CDR2) are obtained from the germline V gene. The TCR beta CDR3 regions were amplified from RNA transcripts. The TCR CDR3 was subjected to a first round of RT-PCR using the HTBI primer set and the Qiagen OneStep RT-PCR kit. A second multiplex PCR round built the libraries, followed by size selection and purification. Libraries were sequenced paired-end with 100 bp reads on an Illumina HiSeq2000. The authors processed their data as follows. SOAPnuke was used to process the raw data, removing reads that contained adapters or uncalled bases, had a mean Phred below 15, or lacked an exact match to the constant primer or identifier. COPE v1.2.5 was used to merge the high-quality paired reads, and each unique nucleotide sequence was defined as a clonotype. MiTCR v1.1 was used to align clonotypes to the IMGT TRBV, TRBD and TRBJ reference segments. The analysis was restricted to V-J combinations with a frequency above 0.0001, which together covered 99.2% of the repertoires. The TCS score was defined as F50 (clonal expansion) divided by E x V (chaos), with BLOSUM62-based TCRdist calculated between CDR3 peptides within each V-J. Welch's t-statistics and random forest reduced 514 V-J features to roughly 13, which were used in a naive Bayes classifier (R e1071). In TCRdb, the public reads were trimmed at Q25 with fastp and aligned with MiXCR, with productive beta chains retained. Identical CDR3 protein sequences are pooled into one entry, listed with their most common genes and DNA. TCRdb's processing, not the authors', yielded these V and J calls. Across this sample there are a few hundred thousand distinct CDR3 sequences, with 15% to 20% seen only once. The ten largest clones add up to around 15% of the sample.

In the ophthalmopathy patients, disease was moderately to severely active, with a Clinical Activity Score of 3 or more, a NOSPECS grade of 4 or more, and a duration of less than 3 months. Exclusion was applied to patients with uncontrolled infections, other autoimmune diseases, pregnancy or lactation. Diagnoses relied on clinical symptoms, serum thyroxine and TRAb, thyroid ultrasound and orbital computed tomography. PBMCs were separated from 10 ml of fresh peripheral blood using Ficoll-Paque density gradient centrifugation. Total RNA was extracted using Trizol reagent, and RNA quality was assessed on an Agilent 2100 Bioanalyzer.

This TCR was recovered from a woman aged 40 to 50 with Graves' ophthalmopathy. The chain joins TRBV6-2 or TRBV6-3 to TRBJ2-2, with no confidently assigned D gene. The sample taken for sequencing was blood. The nucleotide sequence is TGTGCCAGCAGTTACGATCATTGGTTCGGGGAGCTGTTTTTT. It encodes CASSYDHWFGELFF.